This TCR beta chain was sequenced during a study of blood T cell repertoires in COVID-19. The overall study: Samples came from the United States, Italy and Spain, spanning acute and convalescent COVID-19. PBMCs, B-cell-depleted T cells, or T cells were the source of the cDNA or gDNA that made up the material.

Germline CDR1 reads SGHRS; CDR2 reads YFSETQ. The V gene lost 1 base and the J gene lost 1 base, with 11 bases spanning the gap. The CDR3 totals 15 residues. The repertoire was sequenced with immunoSEQ multiplex PCR; TCRdb's copy has only in-frame clones and lacks some. The sample contains under 350,000 clones, about four fifths of which appear only once. This sequence joins TRBV5-1 and TRBJ2-5; D is uncertain. This TCR derives from a woman in her 50s who had recovered from COVID-19. Sequenced sample: peripheral blood. The CDR3 here is CASSLTSASQETQYF. DNA for the CDR3: TGCGCCAGCAGCTTGACCAGCGCCTCCCAAGAGACCCAGTACTTC.